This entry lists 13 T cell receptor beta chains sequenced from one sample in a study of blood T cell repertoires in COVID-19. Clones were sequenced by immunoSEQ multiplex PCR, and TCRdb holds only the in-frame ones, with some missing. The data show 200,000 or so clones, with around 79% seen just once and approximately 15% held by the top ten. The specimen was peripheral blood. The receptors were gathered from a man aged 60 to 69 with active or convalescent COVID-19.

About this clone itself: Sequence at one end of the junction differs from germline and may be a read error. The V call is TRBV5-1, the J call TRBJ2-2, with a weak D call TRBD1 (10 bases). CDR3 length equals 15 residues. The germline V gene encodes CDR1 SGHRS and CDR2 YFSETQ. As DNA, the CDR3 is TGCGCCCGCAGCGGGGGGACAGGGGCGCCCGGGGAGCTGTTTTTT. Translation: CARSGGTGAPGELFF.

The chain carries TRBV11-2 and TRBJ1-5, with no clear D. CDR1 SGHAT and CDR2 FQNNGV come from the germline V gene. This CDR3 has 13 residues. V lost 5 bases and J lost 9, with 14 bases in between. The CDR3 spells CASSGERGWPQHF. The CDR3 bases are TGTGCCAGCAGCGGGGAACGGGGTTGGCCCCAGCATTTT.

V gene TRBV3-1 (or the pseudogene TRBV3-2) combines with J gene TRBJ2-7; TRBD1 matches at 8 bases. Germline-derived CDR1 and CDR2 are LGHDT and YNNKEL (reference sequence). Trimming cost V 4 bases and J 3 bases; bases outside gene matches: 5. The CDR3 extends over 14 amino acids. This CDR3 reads CASSPGQVGYEQYF. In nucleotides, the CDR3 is TGTGCCAGCAGCCCGGGACAGGTGGGCTACGAGCAGTACTTC.

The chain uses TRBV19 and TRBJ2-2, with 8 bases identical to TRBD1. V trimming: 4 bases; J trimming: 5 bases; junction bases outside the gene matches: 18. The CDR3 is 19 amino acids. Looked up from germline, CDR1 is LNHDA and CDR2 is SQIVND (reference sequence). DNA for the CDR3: TGTGCCAGTAGTACAAGGGCAGGGGGCGCGCCGAGGGGGACCGGGGAGCTGTTTTTT. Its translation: CASSTRAGGAPRGTGELFF.

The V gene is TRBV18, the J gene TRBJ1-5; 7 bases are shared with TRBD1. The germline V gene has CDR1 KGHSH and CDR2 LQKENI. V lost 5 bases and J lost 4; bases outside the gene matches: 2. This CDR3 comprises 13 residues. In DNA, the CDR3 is TGTGCCAGCTCAACGACAGGGAATCAGCCCCAGCATTTT. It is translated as CASSTTGNQPQHF.

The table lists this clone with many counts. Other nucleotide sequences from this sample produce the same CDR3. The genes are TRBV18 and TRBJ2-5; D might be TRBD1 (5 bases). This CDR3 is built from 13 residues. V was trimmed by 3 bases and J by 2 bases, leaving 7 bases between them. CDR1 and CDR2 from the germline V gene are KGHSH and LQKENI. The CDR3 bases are TGTGCCAGCTCACCCCGACAGCAAGAGACCCAGTACTTC. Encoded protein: CASSPRQQETQYF.

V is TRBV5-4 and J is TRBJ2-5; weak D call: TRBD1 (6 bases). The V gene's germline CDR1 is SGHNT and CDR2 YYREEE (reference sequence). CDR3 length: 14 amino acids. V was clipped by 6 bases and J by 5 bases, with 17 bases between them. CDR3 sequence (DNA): TGTGCCAGCATCGCACAGGGTTTTGGTGAGACCCAGTACTTC. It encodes CASIAQGFGETQYF. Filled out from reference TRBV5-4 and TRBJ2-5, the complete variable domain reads ETGVTQSPTHLIKTRGQQVTLRCSSQSGHNTVSWYQQALGQGPQFIFQYYREEENGRGNFPPRFSGLQFPNYSSELNVNALELDDSALYLCASIAQGFGETQYFGPGTRLLVL.

In DNA form, the CDR3 reads TGTGCCAGCAGTTACAGAACCCGCCCCGGGACAGTCTATGGCTACACCTTC. Its protein product is CASSYRTRPGTVYGYTF. The rearrangement links TRBV6-2 or TRBV6-3 to TRBJ1-2; 7 bases map to TRBD1. The CDR3 runs 17 residues. Germline CDR1 and CDR2: MNHEY and SVGEGT. After removal of 2 bases from V and 4 bases from J, the junction contained 13 bases not matched to a gene.

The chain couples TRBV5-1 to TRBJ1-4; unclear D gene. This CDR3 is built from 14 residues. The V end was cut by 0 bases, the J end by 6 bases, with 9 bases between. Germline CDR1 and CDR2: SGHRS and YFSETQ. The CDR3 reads CASSLGRTDEKLFF. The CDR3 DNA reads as TGCGCCAGCAGCTTGGGCCGCACGGATGAAAAACTGTTTTTT.

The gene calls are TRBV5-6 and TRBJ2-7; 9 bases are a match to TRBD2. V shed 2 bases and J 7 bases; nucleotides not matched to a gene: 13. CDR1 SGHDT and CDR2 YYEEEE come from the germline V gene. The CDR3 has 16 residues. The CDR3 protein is CASSLGVGGRAREQYF. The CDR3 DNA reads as TGTGCCAGCAGCTTAGGCGTCGGCGGGAGGGCGCGGGAGCAGTACTTC. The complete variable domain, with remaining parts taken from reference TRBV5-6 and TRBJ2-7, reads DAGVTQSPTHLIKTRGQQVTLRCSPKSGHDTVSWYQQALGQGPQFIFQYYEEEERQRGNFPDRFSGHQFPNYSSELNVNALLLGDSALYLCASSLGVGGRAREQYFGPGTRLTVT.

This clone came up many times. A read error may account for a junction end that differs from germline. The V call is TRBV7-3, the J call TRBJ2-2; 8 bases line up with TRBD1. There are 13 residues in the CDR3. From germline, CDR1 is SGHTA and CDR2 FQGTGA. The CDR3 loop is CASRLTGGGELFF. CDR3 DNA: TGTGCCAGCAGGTTAACAGGGGGCGGGGAGCTGTTTTTT.

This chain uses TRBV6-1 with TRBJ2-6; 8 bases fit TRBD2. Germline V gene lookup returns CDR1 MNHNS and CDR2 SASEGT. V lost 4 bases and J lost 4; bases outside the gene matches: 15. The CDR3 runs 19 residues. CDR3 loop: CASSGTTRLALSGANVLTF. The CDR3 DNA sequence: TGTGCCAGCAGTGGTACCACTCGACTAGCGTTGTCGGGGGCCAACGTCCTGACTTTC.

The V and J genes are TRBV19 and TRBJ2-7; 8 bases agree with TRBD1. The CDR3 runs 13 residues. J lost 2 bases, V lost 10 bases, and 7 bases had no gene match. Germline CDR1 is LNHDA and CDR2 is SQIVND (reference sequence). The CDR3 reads CATSARGPYEQYF. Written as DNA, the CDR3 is TGTGCCACCTCCGCCAGGGGGCCCTACGAGCAGTACTTC.